This T cell receptor beta chain was captured by sequencing in a study of spatial heterogeneity in lung cancer. At the level of the study: More beta-chain than alpha-chain sequences were consistently detected. As counted in raw reads, each unique TCR and UMI combination appeared more than ten times on average.

This clonotype was seen at least ten times. Its matching antigen is unknown. General study findings and limits: Tumor TCRs that were ubiquitous and expanded showed up in blood more at resection than follow-up.

Time point defined: blood at routine non-recurrence follow-up after resection. From tumor, nontumor lung or frozen PBMC, whole RNA was taken unsorted for sequencing. Each TCR cDNA molecule carried a unique molecular identifier. TCRdb reprocessed the 5' RACE reads with MiXCR, giving one entry per CDR3 protein. Among about 120,000 distinct CDR3 sequences listed, 9.5% to 15% were seen once. The CDR3 runs to 11 residues. The V end lost 6 bases, the J end lost 8 bases, and 8 bases lay between the germline ends. The chain has TRBV12-3 or TRBV12-4 and TRBJ2-1; D uncertain. The clonotype comes from a male donor with early-stage non-small cell lung cancer. The source material was PBMCs, sampled at follow-up. The CDR3 spells CASSHGYEQFF. DNA of the CDR3: TGTGCCAGCAGCCACGGCTATGAGCAGTTCTTC.